These 27 T cell receptor beta chains share one sample of origin, sequenced in a study of shared clonotypes between healthy human individuals. Repertoires were generated with immunoSEQ multiplex PCR, while TCRdb's copy carries only in-frame clones and drops some. Here the sample spans more than 1.2 million clones, 98% being singletons. What was sequenced was naive CD4+ T cells sorted from blood. Subset of the sample: CD45RA+ positively selected. These receptor sequences come from a man aged 30 to 39 in good health.

The CDR3 region has the DNA TGTGCCAGCAGCCCAGGGACAGGCGGTCGAGAGACCCAGTACTTC. Translating it yields CASSPGTGGRETQYF. This sequence joins TRBV5-4 and TRBJ2-5, with 8 bases fitting TRBD1. CDR1 is SGHNT and CDR2 is YYREEE in the germline V gene (reference sequence). Germline trimming cut 4 bases from V and 4 bases from J; bases unmatched to any gene: 9. This CDR3 is 15 amino acids long.

V is TRBV5-4 and J is TRBJ2-7, with a weak D call TRBD2 (5 bases). Germline V gene sequence: CDR1 SGHNT, CDR2 YYREEE (reference sequence). Trimming removed 0 bases from V and 3 bases from J, with 7 bases in between. This CDR3 has 13 residues. CDR3 in amino acids: CASSLERDYEQYF. The CDR3, as DNA: TGTGCCAGCAGCTTGGAACGGGACTACGAGCAGTACTTC.

This clone showed up just once. This chain connects TRBV28 to TRBJ1-5; D remains unclear. The CDR3 spans 13 residues. Germline V CDR1 and CDR2: MDHEN, SYDVKM. V was shortened by 5 bases and J by 7 bases, with 12 bases between the two germline ends. CDR3 region: CASSPDKRQPQHF. In DNA form, the CDR3 reads TGTGCCAGCAGTCCAGATAAGAGGCAGCCCCAGCATTTT.

The chain recombines TRBV6-5 with TRBJ2-7; 13 bases are a match to TRBD2. CDR3 length: 15 amino acids. The V and J ends lost 6 bases and 2 bases, in that order; junction bases with no gene match: 4. Germline-derived CDR1 and CDR2 are MNHEY and SVGAGI. The CDR3 region is CASRKGTSGTYEQYF. In DNA, the CDR3 is TGTGCCAGCAGAAAAGGGACTAGCGGGACCTACGAGCAGTACTTC.

The rearrangement links TRBV18 to TRBJ2-1; no clear D gene. Germline CDR1 KGHSH, CDR2 LQKENI. V lost 2 bases, J lost 0 bases, and 8 bases lay in between. The CDR3 length is 15 residues. The CDR3 sequence: CASSPIYPSYNEQFF. The CDR3 DNA sequence: TGTGCCAGCTCACCAATCTACCCCTCCTACAATGAGCAGTTCTTC. Full variable domain (outside the CDR3, taken from reference TRBV18 and TRBJ2-1): NAGVMQNPRHLVRRRGQEARLRCSPMKGHSHVYWYRQLPEEGLKFMVYLQKENIIDESGMPKERFSAEFPKEGPSILRIQQVVRGDSAAYFCASSPIYPSYNEQFFGPGTRLTVL.

CDR3 DNA: TGTGCCAGCAGTGAAGGTGGACAGAGACCAAATCAGCCCCAGCATTTT. Its translation: CASSEGGQRPNQPQHF. This chain links TRBV2 with TRBJ1-5; a weak D match, TRBD1 (6 bases). Trimming removed 1 base at V and 4 bases at J, with 14 bases between. CDR1 and CDR2 from the germline V gene are SNHLY and FYNNEI. This CDR3 is 16 amino acids long.

The gene calls are TRBV6-5 and TRBJ2-3; 8 bases match TRBD1. This CDR3 spans 16 amino acids. Germline V gives CDR1 MNHEY, CDR2 SVGAGI. The J segment lost 0 bases and the V segment lost 2 bases, leaving 4 bases of the junction unmatched. CDR3 DNA sequence: TGTGCCAGCAGTTACAACAGGGGGAGCAGCACAGATACGCAGTATTTT. It specifies CASSYNRGSSTDTQYF.

J is TRBJ2-3 and V is TRBV6-6; 7 positions match TRBD2. The CDR3 has 15 residues. Germline CDR1 reads MNHNY; CDR2 reads SVGAGI (reference sequence). V lost 5 bases to trimming and J lost 7 bases; unmatched junction nucleotides: 12. CDR3 in amino acids: CASSARTSPRYTQYF. CDR3 in DNA: TGTGCCAGCAGTGCCCGGACTAGTCCGCGGTATACGCAGTATTTT.

The rearrangement uses TRBV6-9 and TRBJ1-5, with D perhaps TRBD1 (6 bases). Germline CDR1 is MNHGY and CDR2 is SVAAGI. The length of the CDR3 is 15 residues. Deletions cut 6 bases from V and 3 bases from J, with 15 bases between. The CDR3 is CASSRKTGINQPQHF. The CDR3 region has the DNA TGTGCCAGCAGCCGGAAGACAGGCATCAATCAGCCCCAGCATTTT.

Comments on this clone: Other DNA sequences within the sample encode an identical CDR3. The V gene is TRBV4-1, the J gene TRBJ2-5; 7 bases are shared with TRBD1. The germline V gene encodes CDR1 MGHRA and CDR2 YSYEKL. CDR3 length equals 14 residues. Germline trimming cut 1 base from V and 5 bases from J; bases unmatched to any gene: 4. The CDR3 protein is CASSQARGQETQYF. The CDR3 DNA reads as TGCGCCAGCAGCCAAGCTAGGGGGCAGGAGACCCAGTACTTC.

The chain combines TRBV14 with TRBJ1-4, with D maybe TRBD1 (6 bases). CDR1 is SGHDN, CDR2 FVKESK, per germline. CDR3 length: 14 amino acids. V was clipped by 4 bases and J by 4 bases, with 10 bases between them. In DNA, the CDR3 is TGTGCCAGCAGCCTGGACAGAGTTAATGAAAAACTGTTTTTT. It yields the protein CASSLDRVNEKLFF.

This chain joins TRBV5-1 and TRBJ2-7; D call uncertain. The V end lost 4 bases, the J end lost 5 bases, and 13 bases lay between the germline ends. Per the germline V gene, CDR1 is SGHRS and CDR2 is YFSETQ. The CDR3 loop spans 13 amino acids. The CDR3 coding sequence is TGCGCCAGCAGCCCGTCCGGGTTGCACGAGCAGTACTTC. Translated, it gives CASSPSGLHEQYF. Drawing the rest from reference TRBV5-1 and TRBJ2-7, the complete variable domain is KAGVTQTPRYLIKTRGQQVTLSCSPISGHRSVSWYQQTPGQGLQFLFEYFSETQRNKGNFPGRFSGRQFSNSRSEMNVSTLELGDSALYLCASSPSGLHEQYFGPGTRLTVT.

The CDR3 DNA is TGCGCCAGCAGCCAGGCCCCACGAGACGGCAATGAGCAGTTCTTC. Its protein is CASSQAPRDGNEQFF. The V call is TRBV4-3, the J call TRBJ2-1, with D uncertain. Trimming removed 3 bases from V and 6 bases from J, with 15 bases in between. Germline V gives CDR1 LGHNA, CDR2 YSLEER. The CDR3 is made up of 15 amino acids.

This clone was observed once. Other nucleotide sequences in the sample specify the same CDR3. The chain uses TRBV5-4 and TRBJ2-5; tentatively, D is TRBD1 (5 bases). The V end lost 1 base, the J end lost 4 bases, and 8 bases lay between the germline ends. The CDR3 has 13 residues. CDR1 and CDR2 (germline): SGHNT, YYREEE (reference sequence). CDR3 DNA sequence: TGTGCCAGCAGCTTGAGAAGGGGAGAGACCCAGTACTTC. Amino acids: CASSLRRGETQYF.

V usage is TRBV27 and J usage is TRBJ2-2; 8 bases fit TRBD1. The CDR3 spans 18 residues. The germline V gene has CDR1 MNHEY and CDR2 SMNVEV (reference sequence). The junction had 13 bases not matched to a gene; V was cut back by 4 bases and J by 3 bases. The CDR3 DNA sequence: TGTGCCAGCAGTTCCCGGACAGGGAAGGGACCCCACACCGGGGAGCTGTTTTTT. This sequence encodes CASSSRTGKGPHTGELFF.

V gene TRBV28 combines with J gene TRBJ1-1, with 9 nucleotides matching TRBD1. The germline V gene encodes CDR1 MDHEN and CDR2 SYDVKM. The CDR3 is 12 residues long. V trimming: 5 bases; J trimming: 14 bases; junction bases outside the gene matches: 9. In DNA, the CDR3 is TGTGCCAGCAGTCTCTATGGGACAGGGTCCTTCTTT. Translated, it gives CASSLYGTGSFF.

The chain's CDR3 is CASVGYSNQPQHF. The CDR3 nucleotides are TGTGCCAGCGTGGGTTATAGCAATCAGCCCCAGCATTTT. The rearrangement links TRBV2 to TRBJ1-5; D is unresolved. Trimming left V 8 bases short and J 0 bases short, with 8 bases between. This CDR3 has 13 residues. Germline V gene data show CDR1 as SNHLY and CDR2 as FYNNEI.

The rearrangement links TRBV7-2 to TRBJ2-7; D is unresolved. The CDR3 contains 13 residues. Germline values: CDR1 SGHTA, CDR2 FQGNSA. Trimming took off 4 bases at V and 6 bases at J, with 13 bases between the two ends. CDR3 amino acids: CASSSEARREQYF. DNA of the CDR3: TGTGCCAGCAGCTCAGAGGCCCGTCGCGAGCAGTACTTC.

The V gene is TRBV6-1, the J gene TRBJ2-7, with no clear D. The germline V gene has CDR1 MNHNS and CDR2 SASEGT. The germline V and J ends were trimmed by 6 bases and 2 bases, with 17 bases remaining between them. The CDR3 spans 15 residues. The CDR3 DNA reads as TGTGCCAGCAGCTTACCCGGGCCCCCGACCTACGAGCAGTACTTC. Amino acid sequence: CASSLPGPPTYEQYF.

The V and J genes are TRBV28 and TRBJ2-7; weak D call: TRBD2 (7 bases). Germline loops: CDR1 MDHEN, CDR2 SYDVKM. Trimming removed 7 bases from V and 7 bases from J, with 20 bases in between. The CDR3 consists of 14 residues. The chain's CDR3 is CASNFGGGAREQYF. CDR3 DNA: TGTGCCAGCAATTTTGGTGGGGGGGCGAGGGAGCAGTACTTC.

This clone showed up just once. CDR3 DNA: TGCAGCGTTCGACAGGTCCACGAGCAGTACTTC. Amino acid sequence: CSVRQVHEQYF. The chain recombines TRBV29-1 with TRBJ2-7; weak D call: TRBD1 (6 bases). The ends were cut back, 5 bases at V and 5 bases at J, with 10 bases in the middle. The CDR3 length is 11 residues. Germline CDR1 reads SQVTM; CDR2 reads ANQGSEA.

The V call is TRBV10-3, the J call TRBJ2-5; 7 bases match TRBD2. V dropped 11 bases and J dropped 5; count of bases not matched to a gene: 8. The germline CDR1 and CDR2 sequences are ENHRY and SYGVKD. CDR3 length equals 12 residues. CDR3 sequence (DNA): TGTGCCGCCTCGCAGGGAGGGGAGACCCAGTACTTC. This translates into CAASQGGETQYF.

The chain combines TRBV5-1 with TRBJ2-1, with D possibly matching TRBD2 (6 bases). The ends were cut back, 2 bases at V and 9 bases at J, with 12 bases in the middle. The germline V gene encodes CDR1 SGHRS and CDR2 YFSETQ. The CDR3 extends over 13 amino acids. The CDR3 is CASSFGGIGEQFF. DNA of the CDR3: TGCGCCAGCAGCTTCGGAGGGATCGGTGAGCAGTTCTTC. The entire variable domain, with the rest obtained from reference TRBV5-1 and TRBJ2-1, is as follows: KAGVTQTPRYLIKTRGQQVTLSCSPISGHRSVSWYQQTPGQGLQFLFEYFSETQRNKGNFPGRFSGRQFSNSRSEMNVSTLELGDSALYLCASSFGGIGEQFFGPGTRLTVL.

This rearrangement joins TRBV6-5 to TRBJ2-7, with a possible D match to TRBD1 (6 bases). CDR1 is MNHEY and CDR2 is SVGAGI in the germline V gene. V was pared by 5 bases and J by 5 bases, with 19 bases between. This CDR3 is 15 amino acids long. The CDR3 reads CASSKRQGIYNEQYF. The CDR3 nucleotides read TGTGCCAGCAGTAAACGTCAGGGGATTTACAACGAGCAGTACTTC.

The rearrangement joins TRBV28 to TRBJ2-7; D is undetermined. CDR3 length equals 16 residues. Germline V gene data show CDR1 as MDHEN and CDR2 as SYDVKM. V dropped 1 base and J dropped 4 bases, with 17 bases sitting between them. The CDR3 protein is CASSLSDTPASYEQYF. In DNA form, the CDR3 reads TGTGCCAGCAGTTTATCCGACACTCCCGCCTCTTACGAGCAGTACTTC.

This clone was recorded once. The chain is built from TRBV9 and TRBJ1-5; D is undetermined. The germline V gene has CDR1 SGDLS and CDR2 YYNGEE. This CDR3 comprises 14 residues. The germline V and J ends were trimmed by 0 bases and 5 bases, with 9 bases remaining between them. CDR3 residues: CASSVEPWDQPQHF. The CDR3 nucleotides are TGTGCCAGCAGCGTAGAGCCCTGGGATCAGCCCCAGCATTTT.

The count of this clone is one. The chain employs TRBV29-1 and TRBJ2-7, with 7 bases identical to TRBD2. Germline V gene lookup returns CDR1 SQVTM and CDR2 ANQGSEA. The CDR3 is 14 residues long. V trimming: 4 bases; J trimming: 0 bases; junction bases outside the gene matches: 6. Written as DNA, the CDR3 is TGCAGCGTTGCCGGGAGGCCGAGCTCCTACGAGCAGTACTTC. Encoded protein: CSVAGRPSSYEQYF.